This is a list of T cell receptor beta chains from one sample in a study of T cell responses to AZD1222 COVID-19 vaccine. Only in-frame clones appear in the TCRdb table, and some are missing; sequencing was by immunoSEQ multiplex PCR. The data show about 69,000 clones, around 78% seen once. This specimen consisted of peripheral blood, obtained 28 days after the second AZD1222 dose. The receptors originated from an adult who received the AZD1222 COVID-19 vaccine. The CDR3 runs from the conserved cysteine through the conserved F or W. A D gene is named only where the DNA matches it firmly. Size is omitted from some rows. Given values are once, few, many or a class for expanded clones.

J gene: TRBJ2-7; V gene: TRBV27; D gene: .; clone size: .; CDR3 DNA: TGTGCCAGCAGCTACTCCGGCGGGGAGGAAGTCTACGAGCAGTACTTC; CDR3 protein: CASSYSGGEEVYEQYF
J gene: TRBJ1-1; V gene: TRBV2; D gene: TRBD1; clone size: .; CDR3 DNA: TGTGCCAGCAGTGAAGTGGAAACAGGGGCCAAGAACACTGAAGCTTTCTTT; CDR3 protein: CASSEVETGAKNTEAFF
J gene: TRBJ2-7; V gene: TRBV3-1/TRBV3-2; D gene: .; clone size: many; CDR3 DNA: TGTGCCAGCAGCCAAGTCGGGCTAGAACACTCCTACGAGCAGTACTTC; CDR3 protein: CASSQVGLEHSYEQYF
J gene: TRBJ2-1; V gene: TRBV7-6; D gene: TRBD1; clone size: .; CDR3 DNA: TGTGCCAGCAGCCCCTACTCCCTTCGACAGGGGCTTTACAATGAGCAGTTCTTC; CDR3 protein: CASSPYSLRQGLYNEQFF
J gene: TRBJ2-4; V gene: TRBV3-1/TRBV3-2; D gene: .; clone size: .; CDR3 DNA: TGTGCCAGCAGCCAAGATCGGTGGAAGAGAGAAGCCAAAAACATTCAGTACTTC; CDR3 protein: CASSQDRWKREAKNIQYF
J gene: TRBJ1-2; V gene: TRBV7-9; D gene: .; clone size: many; CDR3 DNA: TGTGCCAGCAGCTTAGGGCCAGCTAACTATGGCTACACCTTC; CDR3 protein: CASSLGPANYGYTF
J gene: TRBJ2-3; V gene: TRBV12-5; D gene: .; clone size: .; CDR3 DNA: TGTGCTAGTGAGGAGGCGGATACGCAGTATTTT; CDR3 protein: CASEEADTQYF
J gene: TRBJ2-7; V gene: TRBV28; D gene: TRBD1; clone size: .; CDR3 DNA: TGTGCCAGCAGCCCAGGACAGGGACCCTACGAGCAGTACTTC; CDR3 protein: CASSPGQGPYEQYF
J gene: TRBJ1-4; V gene: TRBV19; D gene: .; clone size: .; CDR3 DNA: TGTGCCAGTAGTAAACCGGGACTTAGTCGTGAAAAACTGTTTTTT; CDR3 protein: CASSKPGLSREKLFF
J gene: TRBJ2-3; V gene: TRBV6-5; D gene: .; clone size: .; CDR3 DNA: TGTGCCAGCAGTTACATGGGACCGCTCACAGATACGCAGTATTTT; CDR3 protein: CASSYMGPLTDTQYF
J gene: TRBJ2-5; V gene: TRBV6-5; D gene: TRBD2; clone size: .; CDR3 DNA: TGTGCCAGCAGCCGGGGGGGGGAGACCCAGTACTTC; CDR3 protein: CASSRGGETQYF
J gene: TRBJ1-2; V gene: TRBV5-1; D gene: .; clone size: .; CDR3 DNA: TGCGCCAGCAGCTTGGCAGAGAACATAAACTATGGCTACACCTTC; CDR3 protein: CASSLAENINYGYTF
J gene: TRBJ2-7; V gene: TRBV6-1; D gene: TRBD1; clone size: few; CDR3 DNA: TGTGCCAGCAGTGAGGACAGGGACGCCTCCTACGAGCAGTACTTC; CDR3 protein: CASSEDRDASYEQYF
J gene: TRBJ2-2; V gene: TRBV18; D gene: .; clone size: .; CDR3 DNA: TGTGCCAGCTCACCCTTTGACAGGAACACCGGGGAGCTGTTTTTT; CDR3 protein: CASSPFDRNTGELFF
J gene: TRBJ1-2; V gene: TRBV12-5; D gene: TRBD1; clone size: .; CDR3 DNA: TGTGCTAGTGGTTTGGGTCCCGGACAGGGACTCCGAGGCTACACCTTC; CDR3 protein: CASGLGPGQGLRGYTF
J gene: TRBJ1-1; V gene: TRBV29-1; D gene: TRBD1; clone size: .; CDR3 DNA: TGCAGCGTGGGGATGACAGGGGACACTGAAGCTTTCTTT; CDR3 protein: CSVGMTGDTEAFF
J gene: TRBJ2-2; V gene: TRBV7-2; D gene: .; clone size: few; CDR3 DNA: TGTGCCAGCACCCCGAATGCCCCCGGGGAGCTGTTTTTT; CDR3 protein: CASTPNAPGELFF
J gene: TRBJ1-2; V gene: TRBV7-8; D gene: .; clone size: .; CDR3 DNA: TGTGCCAGCAGCTTAGGGGGGGCGGTATCGTATGGCTACACCTTC; CDR3 protein: CASSLGGAVSYGYTF
J gene: TRBJ1-1; V gene: TRBV5-1; D gene: TRBD1; clone size: .; CDR3 DNA: TGCGCCAGCAGCCAGGGACAGGGATTGACTGAAGCTTTCTTT; CDR3 protein: CASSQGQGLTEAFF
J gene: TRBJ1-6; V gene: TRBV6-5; D gene: .; clone size: .; CDR3 DNA: TGCGTTTCCTTGGGGGGCTCGACCCTCCACTTT; CDR3 protein: CVSLGGSTLHF
J gene: TRBJ2-1; V gene: TRBV6-6; D gene: .; clone size: .; CDR3 DNA: TGTGCCAGCAGTTATGGGGGTGGTTACAATGAGCAGTTCTTC; CDR3 protein: CASSYGGGYNEQFF
J gene: TRBJ1-2; V gene: TRBV6-5; D gene: .; clone size: .; CDR3 DNA: TGTGCCAGCAGGACTAACTATGGCTACACCTTC; CDR3 protein: CASRTNYGYTF
J gene: TRBJ1-1; V gene: TRBV10-3; D gene: .; clone size: .; CDR3 DNA: TGTGCCATCAGAGGACAGATGAACACTGAAGCTTTCTTT; CDR3 protein: CAIRGQMNTEAFF
J gene: TRBJ2-3; V gene: TRBV11-2; D gene: .; clone size: .; CDR3 DNA: TGTGCCAGCAGCCCTAGCACAGATACGCAGTATTTT; CDR3 protein: CASSPSTDTQYF
J gene: TRBJ1-1; V gene: TRBV18; D gene: .; clone size: .; CDR3 DNA: TGTGCCAGCTCACCACCAGTCACAGGCAGTCTGAACACTGAAGCTTTCTTT; CDR3 protein: CASSPPVTGSLNTEAFF
J gene: TRBJ2-5; V gene: TRBV2; D gene: TRBD2; clone size: .; CDR3 DNA: TGTGCCAGCAGTGGGGGCGGGAGTAAGGAGACCCAGTACTTC; CDR3 protein: CASSGGGSKETQYF
J gene: TRBJ2-2; V gene: TRBV3-1/TRBV3-2; D gene: TRBD1; clone size: .; CDR3 DNA: TGTGCCAGCAGCCAATTTACAGGGGGCGCCGGGGAGCTGTTTTTT; CDR3 protein: CASSQFTGGAGELFF
J gene: TRBJ1-2; V gene: TRBV12-3/TRBV12-4; D gene: .; clone size: .; CDR3 DNA: TGTGCCAGCAGTTTACAGGGGCCCTCGTTCTTC; CDR3 protein: CASSLQGPSFF
J gene: TRBJ2-5; V gene: TRBV11-3; D gene: .; clone size: .; CDR3 DNA: TGTGCCAGCAGCCGCAGGGGGGGGAAAGAGACCCAGTACTTC; CDR3 protein: CASSRRGGKETQYF
J gene: TRBJ1-1; V gene: TRBV5-5; D gene: .; clone size: .; CDR3 DNA: TGTGCCAGCAGCTTGGCCTGGAACAGGCTGAACACTGAAGCTTTCTTT; CDR3 protein: CASSLAWNRLNTEAFF
J gene: TRBJ2-1; V gene: TRBV5-4; D gene: TRBD2; clone size: .; CDR3 DNA: TGTGCCAGCAGCACGGGGGGATCCTACAATGAGCAGTTCTTC; CDR3 protein: CASSTGGSYNEQFF
J gene: TRBJ1-1; V gene: TRBV6-5; D gene: .; clone size: .; CDR3 DNA: TGTGCCAGCAGTTTTGGTTCTGGGACTGAAGCTTTCTTT; CDR3 protein: CASSFGSGTEAFF
J gene: TRBJ1-2; V gene: TRBV12-5; D gene: .; clone size: .; CDR3 DNA: TGTGCTAGTGGTTTGGGAAGGGGTGATGGCTACACCTTC; CDR3 protein: CASGLGRGDGYTF
J gene: TRBJ2-3; V gene: TRBV7-9; D gene: .; clone size: .; CDR3 DNA: TGTGCCAGCAGCCCCCCTAGTTGGACAGATACGCAGTATTTT; CDR3 protein: CASSPPSWTDTQYF
J gene: TRBJ1-3; V gene: TRBV11-2; D gene: .; clone size: few; CDR3 DNA: TGTGCCAGCAGCTTATTCAGGGGACTCTCTGGAAACACCATATATTTT; CDR3 protein: CASSLFRGLSGNTIYF
J gene: TRBJ1-4; V gene: TRBV5-1; D gene: TRBD1; clone size: .; CDR3 DNA: TGCGCCAGCAGCTTGGCGACAGGGGGAAAGGAAAAACTGTTTTTT; CDR3 protein: CASSLATGGKEKLFF
J gene: TRBJ2-5; V gene: TRBV2; D gene: TRBD2; clone size: .; CDR3 DNA: TGTGCCAGCAGCCCAGCGGGATTCCAAGAGACCCAGTACTTC; CDR3 protein: CASSPAGFQETQYF
J gene: TRBJ1-2; V gene: TRBV29-1; D gene: TRBD1; clone size: .; CDR3 DNA: TGCAGCGCCTCGACAGGGATGCACTATGGCTACACCTTC; CDR3 protein: CSASTGMHYGYTF
J gene: TRBJ2-7; V gene: TRBV10-1; D gene: .; clone size: .; CDR3 DNA: TGCGCCAGCAGTGACGGTCCCTACGAGCAGTACTTC; CDR3 protein: CASSDGPYEQYF
J gene: TRBJ1-5; V gene: TRBV6-6; D gene: .; clone size: .; CDR3 DNA: TGTGCCAGTGGTCCTTCTAGCAATCAGCCCCAGCATTTT; CDR3 protein: CASGPSSNQPQHF
J gene: TRBJ1-6; V gene: TRBV4-2; D gene: .; clone size: .; CDR3 DNA: TGTGCCAGCAGCCAAACGAGGAGCTCCTATAATTCACCCCTCCACTTT; CDR3 protein: CASSQTRSSYNSPLHF
J gene: TRBJ2-7; V gene: TRBV11-3; D gene: .; clone size: .; CDR3 DNA: TGTGCCAGCAGCGCATTATCTGGCTCCTACGAGCAGTACTTC; CDR3 protein: CASSALSGSYEQYF
J gene: TRBJ1-4; V gene: TRBV11-2; D gene: .; clone size: .; CDR3 DNA: TGTGCCAGCAGCTTCAGGGCTCCCATTGAAAAACTGTTTTTT; CDR3 protein: CASSFRAPIEKLFF
J gene: TRBJ2-3; V gene: TRBV11-3; D gene: .; clone size: .; CDR3 DNA: TGTGCCAGCAGCTTACAGGCCTCGCGCACAGATACGCAGTATTTT; CDR3 protein: CASSLQASRTDTQYF
J gene: TRBJ2-2; V gene: TRBV5-1; D gene: TRBD1; clone size: .; CDR3 DNA: TGCGCCAGCAGCGATAACACAGGGGCCGGGGAGCTGTTTTTT; CDR3 protein: CASSDNTGAGELFF
J gene: TRBJ2-2; V gene: TRBV9; D gene: .; clone size: .; CDR3 DNA: TGTGCCAGCAGCCTTGAGGGCAGATACACCGGGGAGCTGTTTTTT; CDR3 protein: CASSLEGRYTGELFF
J gene: TRBJ1-4; V gene: TRBV7-8; D gene: .; clone size: .; CDR3 DNA: TGTGCCAGCAGCTTAGGACCTACCTCGGGAAAACTGTTTTTT; CDR3 protein: CASSLGPTSGKLFF
J gene: TRBJ2-5; V gene: TRBV6-5; D gene: .; clone size: .; CDR3 DNA: TGTGCCAGCAGCCCCGGGGATTCGGAGACCCAGTACTTC; CDR3 protein: CASSPGDSETQYF
J gene: TRBJ1-2; V gene: TRBV19; D gene: .; clone size: .; CDR3 DNA: TGTGCCAGCAAAATAGGGACAACCGAATATGGCTACACCTTC; CDR3 protein: CASKIGTTEYGYTF
J gene: TRBJ1-5; V gene: TRBV2; D gene: TRBD1; clone size: .; CDR3 DNA: TGTGCCAGCAGTGATGTCGGCCGAGGTCGGGAGACAGGGGGAAGCAATCAGCCCCAGCATTTT; CDR3 protein: CASSDVGRGRETGGSNQPQHF
J gene: TRBJ1-6; V gene: TRBV19; D gene: TRBD1; clone size: .; CDR3 DNA: TGTGCCAGTAGTATATATTCTCAGGGGGCGAAAACATCACCCCTCCACTTT; CDR3 protein: CASSIYSQGAKTSPLHF
J gene: TRBJ1-6; V gene: TRBV5-1; D gene: TRBD1; clone size: few; CDR3 DNA: TGCGCCAGCAGCACCTGGACAGGAGGGAATTCACCCCTCCACTTT; CDR3 protein: CASSTWTGGNSPLHF
J gene: TRBJ2-1; V gene: TRBV7-9; D gene: .; clone size: .; CDR3 DNA: TGTGCCAGCAGTCCCCTTAGTAGCAATGAGCAGTTCTTC; CDR3 protein: CASSPLSSNEQFF